This T cell receptor beta chain was retrieved from a study of identical twins. Regarding the study as a whole: Weaker excess sharing between twins was seen in beta out-of-frame sequences.

TCRdb reanalysed the 5' RACE reads using MiXCR and keeps one entry per CDR3 protein. The sample yields 1,800,000 or so distinct CDR3 sequences, less than 35% seen once. As concerns this clonotype: Its specificity is not known.

This clonotype originated in a newborn girl in good health. Sequencing used cord blood.

CDR3 bases: TGCGCCAGCAGCTTGTCCCCGACAGGCACTGAAGCTTTCTTT. Translation gives CASSLSPTGTEAFF. The chain uses TRBV5-1 and TRBJ1-1; a possible D gene is TRBD1 (6 bases). V lost 1 base, J lost 4 bases, and 11 bases lay in between. CDR3 length equals 14 residues. Germline CDR1 reads SGHRS; CDR2 reads YFSETQ.